This T cell receptor beta chain was profiled in a study of T cell repertoires in cytomegalovirus infection. Ten or more counts support this clonotype. Its matching antigen is unknown. MiXCR was run by TCRdb on the reads, yielding one entry per CDR3 protein. Among fewer than 650,000 distinct CDR3 sequences listed, around 40% were seen once. Germline V gene lookup returns CDR1 SGHTA and CDR2 FQGNSA. This CDR3 contains 16 residues. Deletions cut 2 bases from V and 1 base from J, with 12 bases between. This chain uses TRBV7-2 with TRBJ2-1, with D possibly being TRBD1 (6 bases). Sequenced here: cultured PBMCs, sampled from culture after CMV antigen stimulation. This TCR came from a human donor in good health (CMV status not recorded). Some clones in this sample may be carry-over from other donors' samples. CDR3 loop: CASSLRQVGSYNEQFF. The CDR3 nucleotides read TGTGCCAGCAGCTTAAGACAGGTCGGGTCCTACAATGAGCAGTTCTTC.